The T cell receptor beta chain described here comes from a study of blood T cells in healthy people across ages. General observations from the study: Observed TCR beta diversity showed a strong correlation with the percentage of naive T cells as measured by flow cytometry. More naive CD4+ cells and higher diversity were found in long-lived than in aged donors. Estimates of total diversity, which came from one million sequenced T cells, were considered to be underestimates.

Germline V gene data show CDR1 as DFQATT and CDR2 as SNEGSKA (reference sequence). V lost 5 bases to trimming and J lost 3 bases, with 15 bases between them. The CDR3 consists of 14 residues. Worth noting for this clonotype: The antigen remains undetermined.

A second PCR of 7 to 11 cycles used a sample-barcoded 5' primer and a J-beta primer mix. TCRdb called the 5' RACE reads again in MiXCR, with one record for every CDR3 protein. The table has 1.8 million or so distinct CDR3 sequences, 39% seen once; the top ten hold 20% to 25%. The donors, healthy Caucasians from Russia, were aged roughly 6 to 90. Input material: blood. The source is a human donor in good health. The V call is TRBV20-1, the J call TRBJ2-3; D may be TRBD2 (5 bases). DNA of the CDR3: TGCAGTGCTCCCTCGAGGGTAGGGACAGATACGCAGTATTTT. It encodes CSAPSRVGTDTQYF.